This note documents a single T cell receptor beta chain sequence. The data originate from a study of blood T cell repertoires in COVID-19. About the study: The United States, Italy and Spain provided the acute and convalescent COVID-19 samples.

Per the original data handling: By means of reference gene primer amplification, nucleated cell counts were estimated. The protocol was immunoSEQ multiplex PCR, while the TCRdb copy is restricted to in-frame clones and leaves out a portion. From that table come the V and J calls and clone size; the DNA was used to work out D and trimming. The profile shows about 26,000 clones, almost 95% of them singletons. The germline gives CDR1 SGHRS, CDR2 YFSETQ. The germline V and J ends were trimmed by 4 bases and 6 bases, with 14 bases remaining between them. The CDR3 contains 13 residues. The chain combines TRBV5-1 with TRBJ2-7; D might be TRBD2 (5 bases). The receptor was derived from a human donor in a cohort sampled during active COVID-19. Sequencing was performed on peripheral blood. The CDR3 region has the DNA TGCGCCAGCAGCGCGCGACTGGGAGTCGAGCAGTACTTC. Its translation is CASSARLGVEQYF.